This T cell receptor (beta chain) was profiled in a study of blood T cell repertoires in COVID-19. Study-level background: The study drew acute and convalescent COVID-19 samples from the United States, Italy and Spain. Sample material is recorded as cDNA or gDNA derived from T cells, B-cell-depleted T cells, or PBMCs.

V trimming: 8 bases; J trimming: 6 bases; junction bases outside the gene matches: 8. The CDR3 spans 12 residues. Germline V gene sequence: CDR1 GTSNPN, CDR2 SVGIG (reference sequence). Per the original methods: How many nucleated cells were present was estimated from reference gene primer amplification. Data came from immunoSEQ multiplex PCR; TCRdb stores just in-frame clones and leaves some out. For V, J and clone size, that table is used; D and trimming come from the DNA. The data show about 140,000 clones, under 90% seen once. The clonotype was recovered from a man in his 70s who had recovered from COVID-19. The chain uses TRBV30 and TRBJ1-1; 8 nucleotides align to TRBD1. Sequenced sample: peripheral blood. The CDR3 protein is CATVRGRSEAFF. The CDR3 region has the DNA TGTGCCACCGTCAGGGGGCGATCTGAAGCTTTCTTT.